The present TCR beta chain was sequenced within a study of T cells in Graves' hyperthyroidism and ophthalmopathy. Germline lookup yields CDR1 SGHVS and CDR2 FNYEAQ. This CDR3 has 13 residues. The V end lost 6 bases, the J end lost 7 bases, and 15 bases lay between the germline ends. RNA transcripts provided the source from which TCR beta CDR3 regions were amplified. A set of HTBI primers served as the primers for a first-round RT-PCR of the TCR CDR3. MiXCR, run by TCRdb on the multiplex PCR reads, gives a single entry per CDR3 protein. This repertoire shows 550,000 to 600,000 distinct CDR3 sequences, roughly 46% found once; its top ten account for roughly 19%.

This receptor was identified in an adult woman with Graves' disease, either hyperthyroidism or ophthalmopathy (not recorded which). The V gene is TRBV7-6, the J gene TRBJ1-2; D might be TRBD1 (5 bases). The source material was peripheral blood or thyroid tissue (not recorded which). CDR3 DNA sequence: TGTGCCAGCAGGCAGGGAGGAGTTGGTGGCTACACCTTC. This sequence encodes CASRQGGVGGYTF. The full variable domain, in which reference TRBV7-6 and TRBJ1-2 provide the parts outside the CDR3, is GAGVSQSPRYKVTKRGQDVALRCDPISGHVSLYWYRQALGQGPEFLTYFNYEAQQDKSGLPNDRFSAERPEGSISTLTIQRTEQRDSAMYRCASRQGGVGGYTFGSGTRLTVV.